These 31 T cell receptor beta chains originate from one sample sequenced in a study of early T cells in non-severe SARS-CoV-2 infection. TCRdb recomputed calls from the 5' RACE reads with MiXCR, one row per CDR3 protein. Found here are fewer than 30,000 distinct CDR3 sequences, roughly 5% of them singletons; the top ten hold approximately 4.5%. The sequenced material came from whole blood. The receptors were gathered from an adult who was a healthcare worker with PCR-confirmed SARS-CoV-2 infection or an uninfected control (not recorded which).

This clonotype occurred many times. The chain combines TRBV6-5 with TRBJ2-3; TRBD1 matches 8 bases. The J segment lost 5 bases and the V segment lost 8 bases, leaving 18 bases of the junction unmatched. The length of the CDR3 is 17 residues. Germline CDR1 MNHEY, CDR2 SVGAGI. The CDR3: CASHPESSGGERDTQYF. The CDR3, as DNA: TGTGCCAGCCACCCTGAATCTTCAGGGGGCGAAAGAGATACGCAGTATTTT.

This clonotype was seen repeatedly, ten times or more. The V gene is TRBV30, the J gene TRBJ2-7, with 7 nucleotides matching TRBD2. CDR1 and CDR2 from the germline V gene are GTSNPN and SVGIG (reference sequence). The CDR3 totals 13 residues. Losses at the gene ends were 4 bases for V and 6 bases for J; bases not matched to a gene: 9. This chain's CDR3 is CAWTSGTSSEQYF. CDR3 DNA: TGTGCCTGGACCAGCGGGACCTCTAGCGAGCAGTACTTC. The full variable domain, in which reference TRBV30 and TRBJ2-7 provide the parts outside the CDR3, is SQTIHQWPATLVQPVGSPLSLECTVEGTSNPNLYWYRQAAGRGLQLLFYSVGIGQISSEVPQNLSASRPQDRQFILSSKKLLLSDSGFYLCAWTSGTSSEQYFGPGTRLTVT.

This clonotype occurred many times. V is TRBV6-5 and J is TRBJ1-5; D is unclear. This CDR3 has 14 amino acids. CDR1 is MNHEY, CDR2 SVGAGI, per germline. Between the trimmed V and J ends, which lost 7 bases and 2 bases, there was a span of 12 bases. The CDR3 loop reads CASTYREGNQPQHF. The CDR3 region has the DNA TGTGCCAGCACCTATCGAGAGGGCAATCAGCCCCAGCATTTT.

This rearrangement joins TRBV29-1 to TRBJ2-7; 9 bases align to TRBD1. With 4 bases clipped from V and 5 bases from J, the junction kept 6 bases outside the gene matches. Germline lookup yields CDR1 SQVTM and CDR2 ANQGSEA. This CDR3 contains 13 residues. The CDR3 nucleotides are TGCAGCGTTGCTGGACAGGGGTTGGACGAGCAGTACTTC. Translation: CSVAGQGLDEQYF.

This clonotype was detected ten times or more. The J gene is TRBJ2-6, the V gene TRBV7-9; TRBD1 aligns across 7 bases. Trimming cost V 5 bases and J 2 bases; bases outside gene matches: 12. The CDR3 is 18 amino acids. The germline V gene has CDR1 SEHNR and CDR2 FQNEAQ (reference sequence). The DNA of the CDR3 is TGTGCCAGCAGCCCCACGACAGGGATCAAGCCTGGGGCCAACGTCCTGACTTTC. Translation gives CASSPTTGIKPGANVLTF.

About this clonotype itself: The junction departs from the called germline gene at one end, perhaps through a read error. The chain couples TRBV6-5 to TRBJ2-7, with TRBD1 matching over 9 bases. The CDR3 runs to 14 residues. Germline V gives CDR1 MNHEY, CDR2 SVGAGI. CDR3 sequence (DNA): TGTGCCAGCAGTTCCGGGACAGGGAGTTACGAGCAGTGCTTC. Amino acids: CASSSGTGSYEQCF.

The chain employs TRBV28 and TRBJ2-1; 12 bases match TRBD2. J lost 9 bases, V lost 6 bases, and 18 bases had no gene match. Germline CDR1 reads MDHEN; CDR2 reads SYDVKM. The CDR3 contains 18 residues. CDR3 bases: TGTGCCAGCAGCCCCCTTCGGACTAGCGGGAATTGGTGGAGTGAGCAGTTCTTC. Translating it yields CASSPLRTSGNWWSEQFF.

In its sample, this clonotype was seen many times. J is TRBJ1-1 and V is TRBV29-1; D unresolved. This CDR3 spans 10 amino acids. Per germline, CDR1 SQVTM and CDR2 ANQGSEA. Trimming removed 7 bases at V and 0 bases at J, with 3 bases between. CDR3: CSGLNTEAFF. The CDR3 DNA reads TGCAGCGGACTGAACACTGAAGCTTTCTTT. The full variable domain, in which reference TRBV29-1 and TRBJ1-1 provide the parts outside the CDR3, is SAVISQKPSRDICQRGTSLTIQCQVDSQVTMMFWYRQQPGQSLTLIATANQGSEATYESGFVIDKFPISRPNLTFSTLTVSNMSPEDSSIYLCSGLNTEAFFGQGTRLTVV.

This clonotype has a count of ten or more. The chain employs TRBV29-1 and TRBJ1-5; TRBD1 matches 7 bases. The CDR3 extends over 15 amino acids. Germline trimming cut 4 bases from V and 3 bases from J; bases unmatched to any gene: 9. Germline V lookup: CDR1 SQVTM, CDR2 ANQGSEA. CDR3 sequence: CSVALTDRVNQPQHF. CDR3 sequence (DNA): TGCAGCGTTGCTTTAACCGACAGGGTCAATCAGCCCCAGCATTTT.

This clonotype came up many times. The chain couples TRBV7-9 to TRBJ2-3; D gene ambiguous. V lost 2 bases to trimming and J lost 5 bases, with 5 bases between them. The germline V gene encodes CDR1 SEHNR and CDR2 FQNEAQ (reference sequence). CDR3 length: 12 residues. CDR3 coding DNA: TGTGCCAGCAGCTTAACCGGAGATACGCAGTATTTT. The encoded protein is CASSLTGDTQYF.

This clonotype was seen repeatedly, ten times or more. This sequence joins TRBV20-1 and TRBJ2-7; 8 bases line up with TRBD2. CDR3 length: 13 residues. Germline V gene data show CDR1 as DFQATT and CDR2 as SNEGSKA (reference sequence). Trimming at V came to 4 bases and at J to 5 bases, leaving 7 bases not matched to a gene. This CDR3 reads CSAMGGRSHEQYF. The CDR3 DNA is TGCAGTGCTATGGGCGGGAGGTCCCACGAGCAGTACTTC.

V usage is TRBV2 and J usage is TRBJ1-5; possibly TRBD1 for D (5 bases). The CDR3 contains 13 residues. V dropped 7 bases and J dropped 4 bases, with 11 bases sitting between them. Germline CDR1 reads SNHLY; CDR2 reads FYNNEI. CDR3 residues: CASTWRGNQPQHF. The DNA for the CDR3 is TGTGCCAGCACGTGGCGGGGGAATCAGCCCCAGCATTTT.

The sample holds a few counts of this clonotype. The J gene is TRBJ2-7, the V gene TRBV2; 8 bases agree with TRBD2. V was pared by 4 bases and J by 4 bases, with 3 bases of the junction left unmatched. The CDR3 spans 13 residues. Germline values: CDR1 SNHLY, CDR2 FYNNEI. CDR3 in amino acids: CASSASGSYEQYF. The CDR3, as DNA: TGTGCCAGCAGTGCCAGCGGGAGTTACGAGCAGTACTTC. Filled out from reference TRBV2 and TRBJ2-7, the complete variable domain reads EPEVTQTPSHQVTQMGQEVILRCVPISNHLYFYWYRQILGQKVEFLVSFYNNEISEKSEIFDDQFSVERPDGSNFTLKIRSTKLEDSAMYFCASSASGSYEQYFGPGTRLTVT.

In this sample, this clonotype turned up once. J is TRBJ2-1 and V is TRBV5-1; TRBD2 aligns across 10 bases. The CDR3 contains 15 residues. The junction had 9 bases not matched to a gene; V was cut back by 5 bases and J by 7 bases. From germline, CDR1 is SGHRS and CDR2 YFSETQ. CDR3 amino acids: CASSSLAGERNEQFF. The CDR3 nucleotides read TGCGCCAGCAGTTCTCTAGCGGGAGAACGGAATGAGCAGTTCTTC.

This clonotype was observed many times. The chain is built from TRBV7-8 and TRBJ2-1, with D maybe TRBD2 (6 bases). There are 15 residues in the CDR3. V dropped 6 bases and J dropped 7 bases, with 19 bases sitting between them. Germline V CDR1 and CDR2: SGHVS, FQNEAQ. The CDR3 bases are TGTGCCAGCAGATCGGGACTGGGTTTAGTGAATGAGCAGTTCTTC. This encodes CASRSGLGLVNEQFF.

This clonotype was found many times. The chain couples TRBV7-8 to TRBJ2-7; a possible D gene is TRBD2 (5 bases). The V end was cut by 0 bases, the J end by 0 bases, with 9 bases between. Germline loops: CDR1 SGHVS, CDR2 FQNEAQ. The CDR3 covers 15 residues. The CDR3 DNA sequence: TGTGCCAGCAGCTTAGCCAGTGGGAGCTCCTACGAGCAGTACTTC. It is translated as CASSLASGSSYEQYF. Full variable domain (missing parts from reference TRBV7-8 and TRBJ2-7): GAGVSQSPRYKVAKRGQDVALRCDPISGHVSLFWYQQALGQGPEFLTYFQNEAQLDKSGLPSDRFFAERPEGSVSTLKIQRTQQEDSAVYLCASSLASGSSYEQYFGPGTRLTVT.

The rearrangement uses TRBV20-1 and TRBJ2-7, with D possibly TRBD1 on 5 matching bases. Germline CDR1 is DFQATT and CDR2 is SNEGSKA (reference sequence). The germline V and J ends were trimmed by 3 bases and 2 bases, with 11 bases remaining between them. The CDR3 has 13 residues. This chain's CDR3 is CSARPDRTYEQYF. DNA for the CDR3: TGCAGTGCTAGGCCCGACAGAACCTACGAGCAGTACTTC.

This clonotype was detected many times. The chain couples TRBV19 to TRBJ1-1, with no clear D. CDR1 and CDR2 from the germline V gene are LNHDA and SQIVND (reference sequence). The CDR3 contains 14 residues. V lost 3 bases and J 2 bases, leaving 10 bases between the germline ends. The CDR3 nucleotides are TGTGCCAGTAGTATCGCGGCGTCAAACACTGAAGCTTTCTTT. It codes for CASSIAASNTEAFF.

This chain connects TRBV10-3 to TRBJ1-2; D possibly corresponds to TRBD1 (6 bases). This CDR3 is built from 13 residues. CDR1 is ENHRY and CDR2 is SYGVKD in the germline V gene. The V gene lost 4 bases and the J gene lost 8 bases, with 14 bases spanning the gap. The CDR3 nucleotides read TGTGCCATCAGTGGCGCGACAGGTCTAGGCTACACCTTC. It encodes CAISGATGLGYTF.

This clonotype was seen at least ten times. The V gene is TRBV6-5, the J gene TRBJ2-2; D remains unclear. CDR1 is MNHEY, CDR2 SVGAGI, per germline. The germline V and J ends were trimmed by 6 bases and 7 bases, with 9 bases remaining between them. The length of the CDR3 is 12 residues. The CDR3 spells CASRTRGGELFF. The CDR3 nucleotides are TGTGCCAGCAGGACGCGAGGCGGGGAGCTGTTTTTT.

This clonotype was observed at least ten times. This chain uses TRBV9 with TRBJ2-6; the match to TRBD2 covers 11 bases. The CDR3 consists of 18 residues. Germline-derived CDR1 and CDR2 are SGDLS and YYNGEE. Losses at the gene ends were 3 bases for V and 3 bases for J; bases not matched to a gene: 8. The CDR3 DNA reads TGTGCCAGCAGCGGTCTAGCGGGAGGTTTCAATGGGGCCAACGTCCTGACTTTC. Translated, it gives CASSGLAGGFNGANVLTF.

The table lists this clonotype with a few counts. This chain uses TRBV7-8 with TRBJ2-4; unclear D gene. In germline, CDR1 is SGHVS, CDR2 FQNEAQ. V lost 4 bases to trimming and J lost 0 bases, with 10 bases between them. This CDR3 contains 15 residues. CDR3 in DNA: TGTGCCAGCAGCTCGGTGGATGTAGCCAAAAACATTCAGTACTTC. Encoded protein: CASSSVDVAKNIQYF. Supplemented by reference TRBV7-8 and TRBJ2-4, the full variable domain reads GAGVSQSPRYKVAKRGQDVALRCDPISGHVSLFWYQQALGQGPEFLTYFQNEAQLDKSGLPSDRFFAERPEGSVSTLKIQRTQQEDSAVYLCASSSVDVAKNIQYFGAGTRLSVL.

This clonotype was counted many times. This sequence joins TRBV7-2 and TRBJ2-3; TRBD2 agrees at 8 bases. The CDR3 is made up of 14 amino acids. J gave up 6 bases and V 5 bases, and 7 bases lay outside the gene matches. Germline V gives CDR1 SGHTA, CDR2 FQGNSA. The CDR3 protein is CASSPGGGRDTQYF. The CDR3 DNA is TGTGCCAGCAGCCCCGGGGGGGGTCGGGATACGCAGTATTTT.

This clonotype was found many times. CDR3 loop: CASSRLAGGSTEAFF. The CDR3, as DNA: TGTGCCAGCAGTCGGTTGGCAGGGGGGTCCACTGAAGCTTTCTTT. The chain couples TRBV6-4 to TRBJ1-1, with 7 positions matching TRBD1. This CDR3 is built from 15 residues. V lost 5 bases and J lost 4; bases outside the gene matches: 10. Germline CDR1 is MRHNA and CDR2 is SNTAGT.

The rearrangement links TRBV7-8 to TRBJ1-6; no firm D call. Germline V CDR1 and CDR2: SGHVS, FQNEAQ. V was trimmed by 2 bases and J by 6 bases, leaving 14 bases between them. CDR3 length equals 16 residues. CDR3 protein: CASSLSLQVPNSPLHF. CDR3 DNA: TGTGCCAGCAGCTTAAGCCTCCAGGTCCCTAATTCACCCCTCCACTTT.

This clonotype was picked up many times. The V call is TRBV29-1, the J call TRBJ1-2; D ambiguous. This CDR3 region has 10 residues. Between the trimmed V and J ends, which lost 2 bases and 3 bases, there was a span of 1 base. Germline V gene lookup returns CDR1 SQVTM and CDR2 ANQGSEA. The DNA of the CDR3 is TGCAGCGTTGAATACTATGGCTACACCTTC. Translated: CSVEYYGYTF.

This clonotype was found many times. This chain joins TRBV4-3 and TRBJ2-7, with 11 nucleotides matching TRBD2. After removal of 1 base from V and 7 bases from J, the junction contained 6 bases not matched to a gene. This CDR3 has 15 amino acids. Per germline, CDR1 LGHNA and CDR2 YSLEER. DNA of the CDR3: TGCGCCAGCAGCCAAGCACTAGCGGGAGAGGAGGAGCAGTACTTC. Protein sequence: CASSQALAGEEEQYF.

This clonotype has ten or more counts. The J gene is TRBJ2-7, the V gene TRBV7-2; 9 bases are a match to TRBD2. CDR1 and CDR2 from the germline V gene are SGHTA and FQGNSA. The CDR3 spans 21 residues. The V segment lost 2 bases and the J segment 0 bases; nucleotides outside the gene matches: 20. The CDR3 is CASSLRPEYGGRARSSYEQYF. CDR3 bases: TGTGCCAGCAGCTTACGCCCGGAGTATGGCGGGAGGGCCCGAAGCTCCTACGAGCAGTACTTC.

This clonotype rates as medium-sized. The chain links TRBV27 to TRBJ1-1; the D gene is possibly TRBD1 (6 bases). V was shortened by 7 bases and J by 4 bases, with 19 bases between the two germline ends. Germline assignment: CDR1 MNHEY and CDR2 SMNVEV (reference sequence). The CDR3 spans 15 residues. The CDR3, as DNA: TGTGCCAGCATCTATCAACAGGGTTTGGCCACTGAAGCTTTCTTT. It yields the protein CASIYQQGLATEAFF.

In its sample, this clonotype was seen many times. The V and J genes are TRBV15 and TRBJ2-1; D remains ambiguous. The V end was cut by 0 bases, the J end by 3 bases, with 9 bases between. The CDR3 is 15 amino acids. Germline CDR1 and CDR2: LNHNV and YYDKDF (reference sequence). The DNA of the CDR3 is TGTGCCACCAGCAGAGAACCAGGCGTCTACAATGAGCAGTTCTTC. As protein: CATSREPGVYNEQFF.

At least ten counts were recorded for this clonotype. The chain links TRBV7-6 to TRBJ1-5; D is uncertain. V was cut by 2 bases and J by 7 bases, with 9 bases left in between. The CDR3 sequence is 13 residues long. CDR1 is SGHVS and CDR2 is FNYEAQ in the germline V gene. The CDR3 reads CASSLRRSQPQHF. CDR3 nucleotides: TGTGCCAGCAGCTTAAGAAGATCCCAGCCCCAGCATTTT.